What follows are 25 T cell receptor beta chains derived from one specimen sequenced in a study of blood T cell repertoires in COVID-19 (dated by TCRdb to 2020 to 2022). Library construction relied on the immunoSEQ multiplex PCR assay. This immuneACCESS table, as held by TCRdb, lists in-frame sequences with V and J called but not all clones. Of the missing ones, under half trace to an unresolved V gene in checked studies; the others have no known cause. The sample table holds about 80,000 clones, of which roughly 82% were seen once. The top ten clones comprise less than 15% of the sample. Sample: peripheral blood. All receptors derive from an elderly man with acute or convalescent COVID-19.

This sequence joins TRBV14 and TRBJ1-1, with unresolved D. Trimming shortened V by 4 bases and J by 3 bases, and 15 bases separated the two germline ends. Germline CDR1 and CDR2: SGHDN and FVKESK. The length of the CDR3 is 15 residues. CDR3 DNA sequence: TGTGCCAGCAGCCCGCTAGAGGGTAAGGACACTGAAGCTTTCTTT. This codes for CASSPLEGKDTEAFF.

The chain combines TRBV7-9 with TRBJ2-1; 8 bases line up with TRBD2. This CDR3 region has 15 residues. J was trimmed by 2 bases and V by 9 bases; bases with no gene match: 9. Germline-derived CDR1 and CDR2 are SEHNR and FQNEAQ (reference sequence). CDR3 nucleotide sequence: TGTGCCAGTGACACCGGGGGGGTCCCCTACAATGAGCAGTTCTTC. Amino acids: CASDTGGVPYNEQFF.

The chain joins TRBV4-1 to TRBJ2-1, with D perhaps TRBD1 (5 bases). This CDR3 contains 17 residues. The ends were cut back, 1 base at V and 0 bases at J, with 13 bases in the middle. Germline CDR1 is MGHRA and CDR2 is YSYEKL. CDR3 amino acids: CASSQGPDTSSYNEQFF. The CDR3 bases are TGCGCCAGCAGCCAAGGGCCGGACACCAGCTCCTACAATGAGCAGTTCTTC.

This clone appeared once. Written as DNA, the CDR3 is TGTGCCACCAGCGATAAGACAGGGTCTGGCTACACCTTC. It encodes CATSDKTGSGYTF. The genes are TRBV15 and TRBJ1-2, with TRBD1 matching 7 bases. The CDR3 sequence is 13 residues long. J lost 7 bases, V lost 5 bases, and 7 bases had no gene match. Germline loops: CDR1 LNHNV, CDR2 YYDKDF (reference sequence).

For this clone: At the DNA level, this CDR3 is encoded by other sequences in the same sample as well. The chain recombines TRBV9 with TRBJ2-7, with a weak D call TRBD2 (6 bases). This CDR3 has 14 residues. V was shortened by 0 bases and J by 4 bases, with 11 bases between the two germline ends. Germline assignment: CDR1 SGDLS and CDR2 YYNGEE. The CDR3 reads CASSVGGTGYEQYF. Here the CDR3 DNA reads TGTGCCAGCAGCGTAGGCGGGACCGGTTACGAGCAGTACTTC.

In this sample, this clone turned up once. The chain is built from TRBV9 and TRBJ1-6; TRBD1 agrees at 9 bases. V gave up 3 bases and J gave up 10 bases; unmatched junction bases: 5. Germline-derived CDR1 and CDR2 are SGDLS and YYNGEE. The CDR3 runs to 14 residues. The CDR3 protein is CASSAGTGWSPLHF. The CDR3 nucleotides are TGTGCCAGCAGCGCCGGGACAGGGTGGTCACCCCTCCACTTT.

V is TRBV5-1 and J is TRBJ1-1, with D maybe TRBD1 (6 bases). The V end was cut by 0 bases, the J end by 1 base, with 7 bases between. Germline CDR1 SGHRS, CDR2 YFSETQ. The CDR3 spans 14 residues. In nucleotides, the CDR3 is TGCGCCAGCAGCTTGGGGGGGCCGAACACTGAAGCTTTCTTT. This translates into CASSLGGPNTEAFF.

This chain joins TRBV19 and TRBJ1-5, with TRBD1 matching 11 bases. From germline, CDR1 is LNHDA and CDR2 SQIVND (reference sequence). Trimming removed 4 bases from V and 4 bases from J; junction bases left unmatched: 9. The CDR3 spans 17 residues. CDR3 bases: TGTGCCAGTAGTACGTCCGGGACAGGGGGACCTAATCAGCCCCAGCATTTT. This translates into CASSTSGTGGPNQPQHF.

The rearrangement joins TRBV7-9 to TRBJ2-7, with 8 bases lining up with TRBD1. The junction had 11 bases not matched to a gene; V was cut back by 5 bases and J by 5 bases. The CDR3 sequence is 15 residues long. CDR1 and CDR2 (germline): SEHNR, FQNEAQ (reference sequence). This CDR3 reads CASSPGQGKSNEQYF. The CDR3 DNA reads TGTGCCAGCAGCCCCGGACAGGGAAAAAGTAACGAGCAGTACTTC.

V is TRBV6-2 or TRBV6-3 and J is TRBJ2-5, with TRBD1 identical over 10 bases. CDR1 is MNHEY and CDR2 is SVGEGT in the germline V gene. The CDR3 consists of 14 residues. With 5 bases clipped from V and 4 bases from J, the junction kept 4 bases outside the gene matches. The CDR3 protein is CASSPRTGGETQYF. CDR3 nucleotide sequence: TGTGCCAGCAGTCCGAGGACAGGGGGAGAGACCCAGTACTTC.

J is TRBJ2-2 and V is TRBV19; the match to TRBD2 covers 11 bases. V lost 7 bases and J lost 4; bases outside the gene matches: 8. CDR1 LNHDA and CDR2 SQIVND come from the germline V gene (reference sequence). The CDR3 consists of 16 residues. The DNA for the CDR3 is TGTGCCAGTACCCCCCTAGCGGGGGGAGGCACCGGGGAGCTGTTTTTT. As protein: CASTPLAGGGTGELFF.

The CDR3 DNA reads as TGTGCCAGCAGCGCAAAGGGGATCCCGAACACTGAAGCTTTCTTT. Its protein product is CASSAKGIPNTEAFF. The gene calls are TRBV9 and TRBJ1-1; D is perhaps TRBD1 (5 bases). Trimming shortened V by 3 bases and J by 1 base, and 13 bases separated the two germline ends. The CDR3 loop spans 15 amino acids. The germline gives CDR1 SGDLS, CDR2 YYNGEE.

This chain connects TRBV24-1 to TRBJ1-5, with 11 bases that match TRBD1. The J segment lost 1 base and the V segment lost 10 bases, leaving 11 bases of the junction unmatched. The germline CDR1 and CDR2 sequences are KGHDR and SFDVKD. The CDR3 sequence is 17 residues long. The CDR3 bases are TGTGCCACTCCGGGACAGGGGGATAAGAGGAGCAATCAGCCCCAGCATTTT. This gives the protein CATPGQGDKRSNQPQHF.

The CDR3: CASSIQGVNEKLFF. The DNA for the CDR3 is TGTGCCAGTAGTATCCAGGGGGTTAATGAAAAACTGTTTTTT. The V gene is TRBV19, the J gene TRBJ1-4; 7 nucleotides line up with TRBD1. From germline, CDR1 is LNHDA and CDR2 SQIVND (reference sequence). The CDR3 is made up of 14 amino acids. The V segment lost 3 bases and the J segment 4 bases; nucleotides outside the gene matches: 2.

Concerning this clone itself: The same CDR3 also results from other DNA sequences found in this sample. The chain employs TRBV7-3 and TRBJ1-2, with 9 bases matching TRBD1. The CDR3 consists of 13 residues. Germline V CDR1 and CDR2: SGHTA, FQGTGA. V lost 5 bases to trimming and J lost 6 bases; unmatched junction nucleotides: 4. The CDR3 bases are TGTGCCAGCAGCCCGGGACAGGGTGATGGCTACACCTTC. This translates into CASSPGQGDGYTF.

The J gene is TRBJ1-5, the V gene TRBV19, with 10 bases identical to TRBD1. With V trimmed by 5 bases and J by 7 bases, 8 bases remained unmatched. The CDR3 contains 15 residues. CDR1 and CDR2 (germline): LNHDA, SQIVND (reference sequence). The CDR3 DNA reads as TGTGCCAGTAGTGGGGGACAGGGGTCAGGACAGCCCCAGCATTTT. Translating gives CASSGGQGSGQPQHF.

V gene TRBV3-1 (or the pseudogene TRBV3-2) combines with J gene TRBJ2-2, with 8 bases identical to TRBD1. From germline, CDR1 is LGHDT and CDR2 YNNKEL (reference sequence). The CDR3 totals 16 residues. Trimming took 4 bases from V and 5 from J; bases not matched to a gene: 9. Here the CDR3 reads CASSRIGQGGTGELFF. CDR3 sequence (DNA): TGTGCCAGCAGCCGGATTGGACAGGGAGGAACCGGGGAGCTGTTTTTT.

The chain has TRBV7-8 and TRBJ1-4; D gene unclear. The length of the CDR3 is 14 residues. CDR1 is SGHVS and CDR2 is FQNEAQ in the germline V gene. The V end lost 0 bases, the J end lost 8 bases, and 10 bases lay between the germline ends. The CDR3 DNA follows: TGTGCCAGCAGCTTAGCGGAGATTGGCGAAAAACTGTTTTTT. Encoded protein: CASSLAEIGEKLFF. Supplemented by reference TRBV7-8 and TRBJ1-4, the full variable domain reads GAGVSQSPRYKVAKRGQDVALRCDPISGHVSLFWYQQALGQGPEFLTYFQNEAQLDKSGLPSDRFFAERPEGSVSTLKIQRTQQEDSAVYLCASSLAEIGEKLFFGSGTQLSVL.

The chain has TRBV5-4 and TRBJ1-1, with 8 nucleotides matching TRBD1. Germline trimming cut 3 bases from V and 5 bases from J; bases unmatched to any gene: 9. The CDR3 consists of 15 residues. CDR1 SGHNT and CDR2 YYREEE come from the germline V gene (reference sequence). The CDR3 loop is CASSSLSTGATEAFF. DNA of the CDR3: TGTGCCAGCAGCTCGCTTTCGACAGGGGCTACTGAAGCTTTCTTT. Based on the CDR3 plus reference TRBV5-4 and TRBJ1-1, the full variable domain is ETGVTQSPTHLIKTRGQQVTLRCSSQSGHNTVSWYQQALGQGPQFIFQYYREEENGRGNFPPRFSGLQFPNYSSELNVNALELDDSALYLCASSSLSTGATEAFFGQGTRLTVV.

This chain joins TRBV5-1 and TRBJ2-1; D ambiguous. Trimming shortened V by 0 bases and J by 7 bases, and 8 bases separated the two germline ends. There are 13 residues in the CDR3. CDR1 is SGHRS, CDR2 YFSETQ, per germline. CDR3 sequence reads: CASSLASGNEQFF. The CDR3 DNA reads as TGCGCCAGCAGCTTGGCCTCCGGGAATGAGCAGTTCTTC.

The CDR3 is CASSLRTIEESSPLHF. CDR3 nucleotide sequence: TGTGCCAGCAGCTTAAGGACAATAGAAGAGAGCTCACCCCTCCACTTT. V is TRBV5-6 and J is TRBJ1-6; tentatively, D is TRBD1 (5 bases). The CDR3 length is 16 residues. V lost 2 bases and J 10 bases, leaving 19 bases between the germline ends. Germline V gene sequence: CDR1 SGHDT, CDR2 YYEEEE.

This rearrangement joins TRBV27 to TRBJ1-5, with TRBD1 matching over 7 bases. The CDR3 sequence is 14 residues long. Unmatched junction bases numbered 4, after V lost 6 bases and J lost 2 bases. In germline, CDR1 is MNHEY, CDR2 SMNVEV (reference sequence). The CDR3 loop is CASRSTGGNQPQHF. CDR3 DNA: TGTGCCAGCAGATCAACAGGGGGCAATCAGCCCCAGCATTTT.

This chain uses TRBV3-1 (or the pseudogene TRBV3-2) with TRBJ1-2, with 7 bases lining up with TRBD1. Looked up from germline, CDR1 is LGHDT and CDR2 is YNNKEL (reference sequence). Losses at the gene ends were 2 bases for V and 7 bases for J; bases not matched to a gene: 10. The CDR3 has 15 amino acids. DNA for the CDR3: TGTGCCAGCAGCCAACCTCAGGGGGAATATGGTGGCTACACCTTC. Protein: CASSQPQGEYGGYTF.

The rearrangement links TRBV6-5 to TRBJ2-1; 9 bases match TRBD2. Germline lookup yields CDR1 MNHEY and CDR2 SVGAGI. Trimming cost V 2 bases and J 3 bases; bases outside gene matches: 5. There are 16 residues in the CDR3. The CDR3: CASSYRSGGYYNEQFF. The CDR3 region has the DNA TGTGCCAGCAGTTACCGAAGCGGGGGGTACTACAATGAGCAGTTCTTC.

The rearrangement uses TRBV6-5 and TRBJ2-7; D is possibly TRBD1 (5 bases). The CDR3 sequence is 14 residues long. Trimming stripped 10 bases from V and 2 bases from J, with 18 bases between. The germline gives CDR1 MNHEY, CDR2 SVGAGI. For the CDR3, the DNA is TGTGCCACGTACAGACAGCTAGGTACCTACGAGCAGTACTTC. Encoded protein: CATYRQLGTYEQYF.